A single sample gave rise to the 28 T cell receptor beta chains below, sequenced in a study of control samples from healthy donors and cancer patients. Profiling relied on immunoSEQ multiplex PCR, and the TCRdb table lists in-frame clones only, not all of them. The table shows about 180,000 clones, with nearly 90% occurring only once. The material sequenced was blood. Receptors originate from a woman aged 50 to 65 in good health.

The gene calls are TRBV14 and TRBJ1-1; D unclear. With 1 base removed from V and 10 bases from J, the gap between germline ends came to 10 bases. The CDR3 sequence is 12 residues long. CDR1 is SGHDN, CDR2 FVKESK, per germline. The CDR3 spells CASSQVPGRAFF. CDR3 bases: TGTGCCAGCAGCCAAGTACCTGGGAGAGCTTTCTTT.

The chain combines TRBV9 with TRBJ2-7; 7 bases line up with TRBD1. The CDR3 has 13 residues. Losses at the gene ends were 3 bases for V and 3 bases for J; bases not matched to a gene: 3. CDR1 and CDR2 from the germline V gene are SGDLS and YYNGEE. CDR3 DNA: TGTGCCAGCAGCGCCGGACAGGACTACGAGCAGTACTTC. It yields the protein CASSAGQDYEQYF.

The chain links TRBV6-5 to TRBJ2-5; D uncertain. In germline, CDR1 is MNHEY, CDR2 SVGAGI. V was clipped by 6 bases and J by 7 bases, with 9 bases between them. The CDR3 is made up of 11 amino acids. CDR3 in DNA: TGTGCCAGCAGCCAACGAGGGACCCAGTACTTC. Its protein product is CASSQRGTQYF.

CDR3 nucleotide sequence: TGCGCCAGCAGCCCAAGCGATTTCTTACCCTACGAGCAGTACTTC. Translating gives CASSPSDFLPYEQYF. The chain couples TRBV5-1 to TRBJ2-7; unclear D gene. CDR1 is SGHRS, CDR2 YFSETQ, per germline. The CDR3 is 15 amino acids. V lost 4 bases and J 2 bases, leaving 16 bases between the germline ends.

The rearrangement uses TRBV28 and TRBJ2-5; D may correspond to TRBD1 or TRBD2 (5 bases each). This CDR3 region has 15 residues. Germline V gives CDR1 MDHEN, CDR2 SYDVKM. V shed 8 bases and J shed 4 bases, with 20 bases lying between them. CDR3 nucleotides: TGTGCCAGCCGCCTAGGGACGGGGCAAGCAGAGACCCAGTACTTC. Its protein is CASRLGTGQAETQYF.

The chain couples TRBV5-4 to TRBJ1-1; D is perhaps TRBD1 (6 bases). The length of the CDR3 is 14 residues. V was shortened by 3 bases and J by 8 bases, with 17 bases between the two germline ends. The germline V gene has CDR1 SGHNT and CDR2 YYREEE (reference sequence). The CDR3 DNA sequence: TGTGCCAGCAGCTGGGTGCAGGGGTCCTCCGAAGCTTTCTTT. Protein sequence: CASSWVQGSSEAFF.

The rearrangement links TRBV4-1 to TRBJ2-4; TRBD2 matches at 9 bases. The CDR3 has 21 residues. The V segment lost 0 bases and the J segment 6 bases; nucleotides outside the gene matches: 21. Germline V CDR1 and CDR2: MGHRA, YSYEKL. The CDR3 protein is CASSQDLASGTFRSQGNIQYF. The CDR3 nucleotides are TGCGCCAGCAGCCAAGATCTCGCTAGCGGGACGTTCCGGAGCCAAGGAAACATTCAGTACTTC.

This sequence joins TRBV3-1 (or the pseudogene TRBV3-2) and TRBJ1-4; D gene unclear. This CDR3 is 15 amino acids long. The germline CDR1 and CDR2 sequences are LGHDT and YNNKEL (reference sequence). With 3 bases removed from V and 4 bases from J, the gap between germline ends came to 12 bases. The CDR3 sequence is CASSQETLGNEKLFF. The CDR3 DNA is TGTGCCAGCAGCCAGGAGACGTTGGGTAATGAAAAACTGTTTTTT.

This clone was found once. The rearrangement links TRBV11-2 to TRBJ2-1; TRBD2 aligns across 8 bases. This CDR3 has 15 residues. Trimming at V came to 5 bases and at J to 7 bases, leaving 10 bases not matched to a gene. CDR1 and CDR2 (germline): SGHAT, FQNNGV. Here the CDR3 DNA reads TGTGCCAGCAGCCCCTTATACAGCGGGAGTAATGAGCAGTTCTTC. Amino acids: CASSPLYSGSNEQFF.

V gene TRBV27 combines with J gene TRBJ2-2; D not certain. Trimming took off 6 bases at V and 1 base at J, with 3 bases between the two ends. CDR1 and CDR2 from the germline V gene are MNHEY and SMNVEV (reference sequence). This CDR3 region has 12 residues. CDR3 DNA sequence: TGTGCCAGCAGGGAGAACACCGGGGAGCTGTTTTTT. Its translation: CASRENTGELFF.

The chain employs TRBV5-1 and TRBJ1-1; D unclear. CDR3 length equals 14 residues. Trimming stripped 4 bases from V and 1 base from J, with 11 bases between. The germline gives CDR1 SGHRS, CDR2 YFSETQ. CDR3 in amino acids: CASSRNSRNTEAFF. CDR3 coding DNA: TGCGCCAGCAGCCGTAATTCGAGGAACACTGAAGCTTTCTTT.

This sequence joins TRBV6-5 and TRBJ1-2; D is unclear. Germline CDR1 MNHEY, CDR2 SVGAGI. This CDR3 region has 13 residues. Trimming cost V 5 bases and J 4 bases, with 11 bases left between them. CDR3: CASSRRSFYGYTF. DNA for the CDR3: TGTGCCAGCAGTAGACGGTCTTTCTATGGCTACACCTTC.

The rearrangement links TRBV11-3 to TRBJ2-3, with D possibly matching TRBD1 (6 bases). With 5 bases removed from V and 3 bases from J, the gap between germline ends came to 6 bases. Germline CDR1 is SGHNT and CDR2 is YENEEA. The length of the CDR3 is 12 residues. CDR3 protein: CASSQGTDTQYF. CDR3 coding DNA: TGTGCCAGCAGCCAGGGGACAGATACGCAGTATTTT.

This clone was seen a few times. In DNA, the CDR3 is TGTGCCAGCAGTCCCTTGGGACTAGCGGGGGGAGAGACCCAGTACTTC. This sequence encodes CASSPLGLAGGETQYF. This rearrangement joins TRBV2 to TRBJ2-5; TRBD2 agrees at 15 bases. V lost 5 bases to trimming and J lost 4 bases; unmatched junction nucleotides: 5. The CDR3 runs 16 residues. The germline gives CDR1 SNHLY, CDR2 FYNNEI.

This clone was counted a single time. The CDR3 sequence is CASSLAGKGYTF. As DNA, the CDR3 is TGTGCCAGCAGCTTGGCCGGGAAAGGCTACACCTTC. The V and J genes are TRBV5-5 and TRBJ1-2, with D unclear. Per the germline V gene, CDR1 is SGHKS and CDR2 is YYEKEE (reference sequence). V lost 0 bases, J lost 8 bases, and 8 bases lay in between. The CDR3 runs 12 residues.

In this sample, this clone turned up once. This chain joins TRBV28 and TRBJ1-2; unclear D gene. Deletions cut 4 bases from V and 3 bases from J, with 0 bases between. The CDR3 is 10 amino acids. Germline loops: CDR1 MDHEN, CDR2 SYDVKM. The CDR3: CASSYYGYTF. CDR3 bases: TGTGCCAGCAGTTACTATGGCTACACCTTC.

The chain employs TRBV7-2 and TRBJ1-5; tentative D call: TRBD1 (5 bases). Germline V gene lookup returns CDR1 SGHTA and CDR2 FQGNSA. Trimming took 2 bases from V and 2 from J, leaving 10 bases between them. The CDR3 loop spans 15 amino acids. CDR3 DNA: TGTGCCAGCAGCTTATACGGGGCCGGCAATCAGCCCCAGCATTTT. Its protein product is CASSLYGAGNQPQHF.

In this sample, this clone turned up once. The chain uses TRBV11-2 and TRBJ1-2; D is perhaps TRBD1 (6 bases). Germline V gives CDR1 SGHAT, CDR2 FQNNGV. Trimming pared 1 base from V and 6 bases from J, leaving 9 bases between. CDR3 length: 13 residues. DNA of the CDR3: TGTGCCAGCAGCTTAGTGGGGGCTGATGGCTACACCTTC. This encodes CASSLVGADGYTF.

This chain uses TRBV7-9 with TRBJ2-3; D gene ambiguous. The CDR3 contains 11 residues. Germline V CDR1 and CDR2: SEHNR, FQNEAQ (reference sequence). V was cut by 8 bases and J by 4 bases, with 7 bases left in between. The CDR3 DNA sequence: TGTGCCAGCCAGGAGTCAGATACGCAGTATTTT. It is translated as CASQESDTQYF.

J is TRBJ1-2 and V is TRBV2; 8 positions match TRBD1. CDR3 length equals 13 residues. Unmatched junction bases numbered 10, after V lost 10 bases and J lost 6 bases. The germline V gene has CDR1 SNHLY and CDR2 FYNNEI. The CDR3 nucleotides are TGTGCCACTACGGGACAGGAGTATAATGGCTACACCTTC. It codes for CATTGQEYNGYTF.

The V call is TRBV5-1, the J call TRBJ2-1; tentative D call: TRBD2 (6 bases). CDR3 length: 16 amino acids. From germline, CDR1 is SGHRS and CDR2 YFSETQ. V lost 0 bases and J 7 bases, leaving 17 bases between the germline ends. The chain's CDR3 is CASSLDYPSGRNEQFF. The CDR3 DNA is TGCGCCAGCAGCTTGGATTACCCCAGTGGGAGGAATGAGCAGTTCTTC.

The chain links TRBV11-2 to TRBJ2-5; D not resolved. The germline V gene has CDR1 SGHAT and CDR2 FQNNGV. Trimming took 4 bases from V and 1 from J, leaving 10 bases between them. The CDR3 spans 14 residues. The CDR3 region has the DNA TGTGCCAGCAGCTCTCGCCCGGGCCAAGAGACCCAGTACTTC. It codes for CASSSRPGQETQYF.

The V and J genes are TRBV4-2 and TRBJ2-7; D remains ambiguous. Germline V gives CDR1 LGHNA, CDR2 YNFKEQ. Trimming took off 0 bases at V and 4 bases at J, with 10 bases between the two ends. This CDR3 is 14 amino acids long. The CDR3 DNA sequence: TGTGCCAGCAGCCAAGATCTTATAGGTTACGAGCAGTACTTC. It specifies CASSQDLIGYEQYF.

V and J are TRBV5-4 and TRBJ2-5; 8 bases are shared with TRBD2. Germline V gene data show CDR1 as SGHNT and CDR2 as YYREEE (reference sequence). This CDR3 comprises 15 residues. The J segment lost 5 bases and the V segment lost 3 bases, leaving 9 bases of the junction unmatched. CDR3 in amino acids: CASSSTSGLGETQYF. The DNA for the CDR3 is TGTGCCAGCAGCTCTACTAGCGGACTGGGGGAGACCCAGTACTTC.

This chain links TRBV7-2 with TRBJ1-3; 9 nucleotides line up with TRBD1. V shed 0 bases, J shed 8 bases, and the junction held 5 bases outside the gene matches. The CDR3 contains 15 residues. The germline V gene encodes CDR1 SGHTA and CDR2 FQGNSA. Written as DNA, the CDR3 is TGTGCCAGCAGCTTAGCAGCGGACAGGGGACACACCATATATTTT. Its protein product is CASSLAADRGHTIYF.

The chain uses TRBV15 and TRBJ2-1; TRBD2 aligns across 8 bases. Germline assignment: CDR1 LNHNV and CDR2 YYDKDF (reference sequence). V was clipped by 5 bases and J by 2 bases; unmatched bases: 8. The CDR3 loop spans 16 amino acids. For the CDR3, the DNA is TGTGCCACCAGCGGGCGGGGTAGCGGGGCCTACAATGAGCAGTTCTTC. Translating it yields CATSGRGSGAYNEQFF. Filled out from reference TRBV15 and TRBJ2-1, the complete variable domain reads DAMVIQNPRYQVTQFGKPVTLSCSQTLNHNVMYWYQQKSSQAPKLLFHYYDKDFNNEADTPDNFQSRRPNTSFCFLDIRSPGLGDTAMYLCATSGRGSGAYNEQFFGPGTRLTVL.

The chain recombines TRBV30 with TRBJ2-1, with TRBD2 as a possible D gene (5 bases). V was cut by 0 bases and J by 8 bases, with 26 bases left in between. Germline-derived CDR1 and CDR2 are GTSNPN and SVGIG (reference sequence). This CDR3 has 18 residues. In DNA form, the CDR3 reads TGTGCCTGGAGTGTAGACCTAGGGCGCGGGCCGCGGGTCTATGAGCAGTTCTTC. It translates to CAWSVDLGRGPRVYEQFF.

The V call is TRBV3-1 (or the pseudogene TRBV3-2), the J call TRBJ1-1; a possible D gene is TRBD1 (5 bases). Between the trimmed V and J ends, which lost 4 bases and 0 bases, there was a span of 12 bases. The CDR3 extends over 15 amino acids. Germline loops: CDR1 LGHDT, CDR2 YNNKEL (reference sequence). CDR3 sequence reads: CASSPGPLMNTEAFF. In DNA, the CDR3 is TGTGCCAGCAGCCCGGGACCCCTGATGAACACTGAAGCTTTCTTT.